Listed here is a single TCR beta chain. A clone one base away is much larger, so this may be a read error. This record belongs to a study of glioma-infiltrating T cells. The iRepertoire nested amplicon-rescue multiplex PCR amplified TCR alpha and beta CDR3s from RNA. TCRdb re-called the multiplex PCR reads with MiXCR, one entry per CDR3 protein. Of more than 350,000 distinct CDR3 sequences in the sample, about two fifths were seen once. The sample taken for sequencing was glioma tissue, nonneoplastic brain tissue, or PBMCs (not recorded which). The receptor was derived from a human donor with low-grade glioma or glioblastoma, undergoing nonglioma brain surgery, or in good health (not recorded which).

CDR3: CASRRLADETQYF. As DNA, the CDR3 is TGTGCCAGCAGACGACTAGCGGATGAGACCCAGTACTTC. This sequence joins TRBV27 and TRBJ2-5, with TRBD2 matching over 9 bases. Germline CDR1 and CDR2: MNHEY and SMNVEV (reference sequence). The junction had 4 bases not matched to a gene; V was cut back by 6 bases and J by 5 bases. The CDR3 runs to 13 residues.